A selection of T cell receptor beta chains follows, all from one sample in a study of identical twins. From the 5' RACE reads, TCRdb called clonotypes with MiXCR, one entry per CDR3 protein. Of just over 450,000 distinct CDR3 sequences in the sample, 13% to 15% were seen once. This sample was shared with a second study, whose subject was yellow fever vaccine responses in identical twins.

The sequencing sample was made of CD4+ T cells sorted from blood. The receptors derive from a woman aged 18-29 years in good health. CDR3s include the opening cysteine and the closing phenylalanine or tryptophan. Each record gives: V gene, J gene, CDR3 protein.

TRBV2	TRBJ2-7	CASSDEGYEQYF
TRBV18	TRBJ2-7	CASSPLQGYEQYF
TRBV11-2	TRBJ2-1	CASSSLGLSEPEQFF
TRBV19	TRBJ2-1	CASSIVNSGRPISYNEQFF
TRBV27	TRBJ2-4	CASSSTGLAWIQYF
TRBV4-2	TRBJ2-3	CASSQDSLAGGPLSTDTQYF
TRBV20-1	TRBJ2-1	CSARVSGRVHNEQFF
TRBV7-8	TRBJ2-5	CASSWDRDRQETQYF
TRBV5-1	TRBJ1-4	CASSLRDPNEKLFF
TRBV5-1	TRBJ2-2	CASSLGDRVSTGELFF
TRBV3-1	TRBJ2-7	CASSPQRGYEQYF
TRBV7-8	TRBJ2-3	CASSQSRAGGPRTDTQYF
TRBV30	TRBJ2-2	CAWTGVGGGNTGELFF
TRBV4-1	TRBJ2-3	CASSQALAGSPDTQYF
TRBV20-1	TRBJ2-1	CSAETGTGGGSNEQFF
TRBV6-1	TRBJ1-1	CASKRQDGWTEAFF
TRBV2	TRBJ1-2	CASSEAIGGYGYTF
TRBV4-1	TRBJ2-1	CASSQDLPAGWIGPYNEQFF
TRBV7-6	TRBJ2-2	CASSLGQRLGGELFF
TRBV28	TRBJ2-7	CASSLPGGRVREQYF
TRBV10-2	TRBJ2-7	CASSDPGVAGHSYEQYF
TRBV29-1	TRBJ2-1	CSVKRGSMDEQFF
TRBV9	TRBJ1-4	CASSAYRGRTNEKLFF
TRBV3-1	TRBJ2-6	CASSQGQTHSGANVLTF
TRBV6-2/TRBV6-3	TRBJ1-2	CASSYKEGAGYTF
TRBV29-1	TRBJ2-7	CSVEDAASSYEQYF
TRBV12-3/TRBV12-4	TRBJ1-5	CASSLWAGRGNQPQHF
TRBV27	TRBJ2-2	CASSYGGKGTGELFF
TRBV3-1	TRBJ1-6	CASSQVQGPSPLHF
TRBV15	TRBJ2-1	CATSRPGQGAYEQFF
TRBV13	TRBJ2-3	CASSSLAGGVSNTDTQYF
TRBV27	TRBJ1-2	CASSTRQGNYGYTF
TRBV10-3	TRBJ2-5	CAISESLAGGLETQYF
TRBV30	TRBJ2-4	CAWIQPTKNIQYF
TRBV12-3/TRBV12-4	TRBJ2-7	CASTLRESLYEQYF
TRBV10-3	TRBJ2-5	CAISESGGTDEETQYF
TRBV6-2/TRBV6-3	TRBJ2-1	CASSYAGLGNEQFF
TRBV4-3	TRBJ2-5	CASSQDGEAGETKYF
TRBV7-2	TRBJ2-3	CASSLYGVRDTQYF
TRBV5-6	TRBJ1-6	CASSSVNSYNSPLHF
TRBV7-9	TRBJ2-1	CASSSQIQTEYNEQFF
TRBV5-5	TRBJ2-7	CASSSPGSGPYYEQYF
TRBV7-3	TRBJ2-2	CASSRAGANTGELFF
TRBV29-1	TRBJ1-2	CSVKTGDYGYTF
TRBV12-3/TRBV12-4	TRBJ2-5	CASSEVGDGQETQYF
TRBV28	TRBJ2-1	CASSLWGGLGNEQFF
TRBV10-3	TRBJ2-2	CAISEIEFTGELFF
TRBV21-1	TRBJ2-1	CASSRTGTSGGTNNVGEQFF
TRBV6-1	TRBJ1-1	CASSDRPNTEAFF
TRBV12-3/TRBV12-4	TRBJ2-1	CAVTSGPRSEQFF
TRBV6-5	TRBJ2-5	CASSYSTTSETQYF
TRBV28	TRBJ1-2	CASRNQGAGNYGYTF
TRBV7-9	TRBJ2-1	CASSPRTDLLYNEQFF
TRBV20-1	TRBJ2-2	CSALGTSGGATGELFF